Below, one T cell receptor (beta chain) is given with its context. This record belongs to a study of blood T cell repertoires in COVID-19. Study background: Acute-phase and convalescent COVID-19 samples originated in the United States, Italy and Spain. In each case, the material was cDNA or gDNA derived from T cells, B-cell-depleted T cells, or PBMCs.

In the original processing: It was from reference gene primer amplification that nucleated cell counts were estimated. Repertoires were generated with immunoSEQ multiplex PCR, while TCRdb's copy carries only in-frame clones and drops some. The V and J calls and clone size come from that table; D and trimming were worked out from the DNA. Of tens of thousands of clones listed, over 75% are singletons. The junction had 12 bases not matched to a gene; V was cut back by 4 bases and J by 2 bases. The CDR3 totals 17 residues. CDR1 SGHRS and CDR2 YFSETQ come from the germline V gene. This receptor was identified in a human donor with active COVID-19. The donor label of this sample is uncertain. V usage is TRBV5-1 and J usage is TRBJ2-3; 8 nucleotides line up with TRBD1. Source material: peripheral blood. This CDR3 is CASSPGPTGANTDTQYF. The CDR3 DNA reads TGCGCCAGCAGCCCGGGACCGACAGGGGCCAACACAGATACGCAGTATTTT.